This is a list of T cell receptor beta chains from one sample in a study of blood T cell repertoires in COVID-19. Profiling relied on immunoSEQ multiplex PCR, and the TCRdb table lists in-frame clones only, not all of them. The sample consists of roughly 300,000 clones, under 90% of them appearing once. The sequenced sample consisted of peripheral blood. These receptors were obtained from a woman in her sixties or seventies with active or convalescent COVID-19. Each CDR3 is given with its conserved first and last residue. D genes are given only for firm matches. Size is stated for part of the rows, as once, few or many counts, or as a class when the clone is expanded.

abundance	len	v_gene	d_gene	j_gene	CDR3aa	CDR3nt
-	15	TRBV6-2/TRBV6-3	TRBD1	TRBJ2-5	CASSYAGQGQETQYF	TGTGCCAGCAGTTACGCGGGACAGGGTCAGGAGACCCAGTACTTC
few	14	TRBV12-5	-	TRBJ1-5	CASGPQGSNQPQHF	TGTGCTAGTGGTCCGCAGGGGAGCAATCAGCCCCAGCATTTT
-	17	TRBV7-8	TRBD1	TRBJ1-4	CASSLGTGGASSQKLFF	TGTGCCAGCAGCTTAGGGACAGGGGGCGCATCCAGCCAAAAACTGTTTTTT
-	15	TRBV6-6	-	TRBJ2-2	CASSYWGVDTGELFF	TGTGCCAGCAGTTATTGGGGGGTCGACACCGGGGAGCTGTTTTTT
-	12	TRBV5-1	-	TRBJ2-7	CASSSIRYEQYF	TGCGCCAGCAGCAGCATACGGTACGAGCAGTACTTC
-	13	TRBV27	TRBD2	TRBJ2-1	CASSLSSLAEQFF	TGTGCCAGCAGTTTATCGTCACTAGCGGAGCAGTTCTTC
-	16	TRBV7-9	-	TRBJ1-1	CASSLVGGPLDTEAFF	TGTGCCAGCAGCTTGGTAGGGGGACCTCTGGACACTGAAGCTTTCTTT
-	14	TRBV19	-	TRBJ1-2	CASSIDDSGYGYTF	TGTGCCAGTAGTATTGACGACAGTGGATATGGCTACACCTTC
-	16	TRBV10-3	-	TRBJ2-5	CAISEFTRLVEETQYF	TGTGCCATCAGTGAGTTCACACGACTAGTAGAGGAGACCCAGTACTTC
-	14	TRBV2	-	TRBJ1-3	CASSGDSSGNTIYF	TGTGCCAGCAGTGGCGACAGCTCTGGAAACACCATATATTTT
few	13	TRBV9	-	TRBJ1-2	CASSVEGDYGYTF	TGTGCCAGCAGCGTAGAGGGGGACTATGGCTACACCTTC
-	16	TRBV6-5	TRBD1	TRBJ1-2	CASSYLGSRQGYGYTF	TGTGCCAGCAGTTACCTGGGATCTCGACAGGGCTATGGCTACACCTTC
once	14	TRBV10-3	-	TRBJ2-2	CAISDRPNTGELFF	TGTGCCATCAGTGACAGGCCGAACACCGGGGAGCTGTTTTTT
-	17	TRBV7-3	TRBD2	TRBJ2-1	CASSLLPSGAAYNEQFF	TGTGCCAGCAGCTTATTACCTAGCGGGGCTGCCTACAATGAGCAGTTCTTC
-	14	TRBV6-5	TRBD1	TRBJ1-2	CASSSTGGAYGYTF	TGTGCCAGCAGTTCGACAGGGGGCGCGTATGGCTACACCTTC
-	12	TRBV19	-	TRBJ1-1	CASSLGGAEAFF	TGTGCCAGTAGTCTCGGAGGGGCTGAAGCTTTCTTT
-	13	TRBV2	TRBD1	TRBJ1-2	CASSQTGNNGYTF	TGTGCCAGCAGTCAGACAGGGAACAATGGCTACACCTTC
-	15	TRBV7-8	-	TRBJ2-7	CASSLGHVFPYEQYF	TGTGCCAGCAGCTTGGGACACGTTTTTCCCTACGAGCAGTACTTC
-	14	TRBV27	-	TRBJ1-4	CASSTRGPPEKLFF	TGTGCCAGCAGTACAAGGGGTCCCCCGGAAAAACTGTTTTTT
-	12	TRBV2	-	TRBJ1-2	CASILIRGGYTF	TGTGCCAGCATCCTCATAAGGGGTGGCTACACCTTC
-	15	TRBV2	-	TRBJ2-1	CASRDTPSSYNEQFF	TGTGCCAGCAGGGACACACCAAGCTCCTACAATGAGCAGTTCTTC
-	15	TRBV5-5	-	TRBJ2-1	CASSLTGSSYNEQFF	TGTGCCAGCAGCTTGACAGGGAGCTCCTACAATGAGCAGTTCTTC
-	16	TRBV12-5	TRBD2	TRBJ2-2	CASGPRGGGNTGELFF	TGTGCTAGTGGACCGCGGGGGGGCGGGAACACCGGGGAGCTGTTTTTT
few	13	TRBV10-3	TRBD1	TRBJ1-6	CAIRGDRNSPLHF	TGTGCCATCAGAGGGGACAGGAATTCACCCCTCCACTTT
-	11	TRBV25-1	-	TRBJ1-2	CASSEYGGYTF	TGTGCCAGCAGTGAATACGGTGGCTACACCTTC
-	13	TRBV12-3/TRBV12-4	-	TRBJ1-5	CASSRTGNQPQHF	TGTGCCAGCAGTCGCACAGGCAATCAGCCCCAGCATTTT
-	15	TRBV4-1	-	TRBJ2-1	CASSTVMSSYNEQFF	TGCGCCAGCAGCACGGTCATGAGCTCCTACAATGAGCAGTTCTTC
-	14	TRBV3-1/TRBV3-2	-	TRBJ1-2	CASSQAPGNYGYTF	TGTGCCAGCAGCCAAGCACCAGGGAACTATGGCTACACCTTC
-	14	TRBV9	TRBD2	TRBJ2-1	CASNLAGGPNEQFF	TGTGCCAGTAACCTAGCGGGGGGGCCCAATGAGCAGTTCTTC
few	13	TRBV4-1	-	TRBJ1-5	CASSRQFNQPQHF	TGCGCCAGCAGCCGGCAATTCAATCAGCCCCAGCATTTT
-	14	TRBV19	-	TRBJ2-1	CASSTRGFDNEQFF	TGTGCCAGTAGTACACGAGGATTCGACAATGAGCAGTTCTTC
-	13	TRBV11-2	-	TRBJ1-5	CASSPDRYQPQHF	TGTGCCAGCAGCCCCGACAGGTATCAGCCCCAGCATTTT
-	15	TRBV28	-	TRBJ2-1	CASSFPGNSYNEQFF	TGTGCCAGCAGTTTTCCCGGGAACTCCTACAATGAGCAGTTCTTC
-	14	TRBV12-5	-	TRBJ1-1	CASAQHRSNTEAFF	TGTGCTAGTGCCCAACACAGATCTAACACTGAAGCTTTCTTT
-	14	TRBV2	-	TRBJ1-1	CASSELEGFNEAFF	TGTGCCAGCAGTGAATTAGAGGGATTCAATGAAGCTTTCTTT
-	14	TRBV13	TRBD1	TRBJ2-5	CASSSGQGEETQYF	TGTGCCAGCAGCTCAGGACAGGGTGAAGAGACCCAGTACTTC
-	13	TRBV10-2	-	TRBJ1-2	CASSEGRAYGYTF	TGCGCCAGCAGTGAGGGCAGGGCATATGGCTACACCTTC
-	17	TRBV3-1/TRBV3-2	-	TRBJ2-1	CASSQASPGGGANEQFF	TGTGCCAGCAGCCAAGCATCGCCAGGAGGGGGGGCGAATGAGCAGTTCTTC
-	15	TRBV6-2/TRBV6-3	TRBD2	TRBJ2-3	CASSPGLAGTDTQYF	TGTGCCAGCAGTCCGGGACTAGCGGGGACAGATACGCAGTATTTT
-	14	TRBV11-1	TRBD1	TRBJ2-5	CASSFSGGQETQYF	TGTGCCAGCAGCTTTTCAGGGGGCCAAGAGACCCAGTACTTC
once	15	TRBV6-2/TRBV6-3	TRBD1	TRBJ2-7	CASSYGGQGQIQQYF	TGTGCCAGCAGTTACGGGGGACAGGGGCAAATTCAGCAGTACTTC
few	15	TRBV5-4	TRBD2	TRBJ2-3	CASSLERESTDTQYF	TGTGCCAGCAGCTTGGAGCGGGAGAGCACAGATACGCAGTATTTT
few	15	TRBV2	TRBD1	TRBJ2-1	CASSEDRVPYNEQFF	TGTGCCAGCAGCGAGGACAGGGTACCCTACAATGAGCAGTTCTTC